This TCR beta chain stems from a study of vaccination and CD4 T cells after COVID-19. About the research overall: In the convalescent cohort, there were six males and four females, two of them Hispanic. The study's findings and limits: With convalescent patients, a median approximately 86% of reactive clones emerged solely after vaccination.

Treatment described: approximately 9-day PBMC culture with coronavirus spike peptide pools or control peptides (ViraFEST assay). Germline assignment: CDR1 MNHNS and CDR2 SASEGT. With V trimmed by 4 bases and J by 14 bases, 8 bases remained unmatched. This CDR3 has 12 residues. Cultured CD4+ T cell DNA underwent sequencing with the Oncomine TCR Beta short-read assay. In TCRdb, the PCR reads were re-called with MiXCR into one record per CDR3 protein. The data hold some 23,000 distinct CDR3 sequences, with about 64% observed a single time. For this clonotype: What it binds is not known.

The clonotype was recovered from a human donor who received a COVID-19 vaccine. The sequences come from CD4+ T cells from blood, cultured in vitro, collected after SARS-CoV-2 vaccination. The V and J genes are TRBV6-1 and TRBJ2-3; 8 positions match TRBD1. The CDR3 sequence: CASSGGAGGPYF. CDR3 in DNA: TGTGCCAGCAGTGGGGGGGCAGGGGGCCCGTATTTT.